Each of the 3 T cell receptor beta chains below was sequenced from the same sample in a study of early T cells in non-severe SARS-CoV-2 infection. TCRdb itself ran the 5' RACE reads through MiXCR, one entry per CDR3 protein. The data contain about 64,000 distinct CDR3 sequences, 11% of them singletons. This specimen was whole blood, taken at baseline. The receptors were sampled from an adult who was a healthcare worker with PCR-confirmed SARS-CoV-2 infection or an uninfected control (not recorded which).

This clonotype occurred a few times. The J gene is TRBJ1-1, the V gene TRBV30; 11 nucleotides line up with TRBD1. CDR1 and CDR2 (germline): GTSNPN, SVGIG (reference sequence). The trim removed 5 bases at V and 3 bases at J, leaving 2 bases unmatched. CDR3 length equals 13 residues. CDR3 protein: CAWGQGADTEAFF. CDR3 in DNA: TGTGCCTGGGGACAGGGGGCGGACACTGAAGCTTTCTTT. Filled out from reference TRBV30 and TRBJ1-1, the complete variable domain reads SQTIHQWPATLVQPVGSPLSLECTVEGTSNPNLYWYRQAAGRGLQLLFYSVGIGQISSEVPQNLSASRPQDRQFILSSKKLLLSDSGFYLCAWGQGADTEAFFGQGTRLTVV.

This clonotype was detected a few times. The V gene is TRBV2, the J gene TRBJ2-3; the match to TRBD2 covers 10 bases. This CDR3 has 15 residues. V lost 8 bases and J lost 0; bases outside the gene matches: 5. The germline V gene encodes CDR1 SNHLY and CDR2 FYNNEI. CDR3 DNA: TGTGCCAGCGCCTCTAGCGGGGGCAGCACAGATACGCAGTATTTT. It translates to CASASSGGSTDTQYF.

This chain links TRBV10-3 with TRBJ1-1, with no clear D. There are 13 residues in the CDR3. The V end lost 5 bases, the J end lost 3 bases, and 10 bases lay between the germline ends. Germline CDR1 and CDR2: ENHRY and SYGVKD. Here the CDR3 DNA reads TGTGCCATCAGTCGGGGAAGAGACACTGAAGCTTTCTTT. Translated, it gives CAISRGRDTEAFF.